The 2 T cell receptor beta chains in this list originate from one sample, sequenced in a study of spatial heterogeneity in lung cancer. The study's findings and limits: In tumors, expanded intratumoral alpha and beta TCR counts tracked mutation counts.

TCRdb recomputed calls from the 5' RACE reads with MiXCR, one row per CDR3 protein. The top ten hold about 9.8% of the sample, which has 20,000 to 25,000 distinct CDR3 sequences, more than 4.5% seen once. Antigen specificity for these receptors is unknown. Time point described: sample taken at primary tumor resection. Source: lung tumor tissue, taken at surgery. These receptors all stem from a male donor with early-stage non-small cell lung cancer.

This clonotype was recorded many times. The chain is built from TRBV24-1 and TRBJ2-1, with D possibly matching TRBD2 (5 bases). CDR3 length equals 16 residues. Trimming cost V 5 bases and J 7 bases, with 20 bases left between them. Germline loops: CDR1 KGHDR, CDR2 SFDVKD. The CDR3 sequence: CATSATGLPEGNEQFF. The CDR3 nucleotides are TGTGCCACCAGTGCCACTGGACTGCCCGAGGGTAATGAGCAGTTCTTC.

The chain couples TRBV20-1 to TRBJ1-4; D may be TRBD1 (6 bases). The ends were cut back, 2 bases at V and 8 bases at J, with 27 bases in the middle. The CDR3 runs 18 residues. The germline gives CDR1 DFQATT, CDR2 SNEGSKA (reference sequence). The CDR3, as DNA: TGCAGTGCTAGAAGGCGACAGGATTATTCTTTCAAGGGGGAAAAACTGTTTTTT. Protein product: CSARRRQDYSFKGEKLFF.